A selection of T cell receptor beta chains follows, all from one sample in a study of CD8+CD57+ T cells in acquired aplastic anemia. TCRdb analysed the reads with MiXCR anew, one entry per CDR3 protein. The sample lists 120,000 or so distinct CDR3 sequences, less than 50% occurring once. The sequencing sample was made of sorted CD4+, CD8+, or CD8+CD57+ T cells (not recorded which) from PBMCs. All receptors come from a human donor with aplastic anemia. CDR3s include the opening cysteine and the closing phenylalanine or tryptophan. Each record gives: J gene, D gene, V gene, clone size, CDR3 protein, CDR3 DNA. D genes are given only for firm matches. Clone size, where shown, is once, few, many, or a class for clones that have expanded.

j_gene: TRBJ1-2; d_gene: TRBD1; v_gene: TRBV11-2; abundance: NA; CDR3aa: CASSLDQRGRVSGYTF; CDR3nt: TGTGCCAGCAGCTTAGATCAAAGGGGGCGCGTAAGTGGCTACACCTTC
j_gene: TRBJ1-2; d_gene: NA; v_gene: TRBV6-5; abundance: NA; CDR3aa: CASSWVAMGGYTF; CDR3nt: TGTGCCAGCAGTTGGGTCGCGATGGGGGGCTACACCTTC
j_gene: TRBJ2-7; d_gene: TRBD1; v_gene: TRBV4-2; abundance: many; CDR3aa: CASSQVGGQGVGEQYF; CDR3nt: TGTGCCAGCAGCCAAGTAGGGGGACAGGGGGTGGGCGAGCAGTACTTC
j_gene: TRBJ1-2; d_gene: NA; v_gene: TRBV19; abundance: NA; CDR3aa: CASSNRALYGYTF; CDR3nt: TGTGCCAGTAGTAACAGGGCGCTCTATGGCTACACCTTC
j_gene: TRBJ2-7; d_gene: NA; v_gene: TRBV10-2; abundance: many; CDR3aa: CASSESNGLGEQYF; CDR3nt: TGCGCCAGCAGTGAGTCGAACGGGCTGGGCGAGCAGTACTTC
j_gene: TRBJ2-2; d_gene: NA; v_gene: TRBV5-1; abundance: few; CDR3aa: CASSPGGVANTGELFF; CDR3nt: TGCGCCAGCAGCCCTGGTGGAGTCGCGAACACCGGGGAGCTGTTTTTT
j_gene: TRBJ1-2; d_gene: NA; v_gene: TRBV10-3; abundance: many; CDR3aa: CAIREVGKDGYTF; CDR3nt: TGTGCCATCAGGGAGGTTGGGAAGGATGGCTACACCTTC
j_gene: TRBJ1-5; d_gene: NA; v_gene: TRBV11-2; abundance: many; CDR3aa: CARLDRDQPQHF; CDR3nt: TGTGCCAGATTAGACCGGGACCAGCCCCAGCATTTT
j_gene: TRBJ2-7; d_gene: NA; v_gene: TRBV28; abundance: few; CDR3aa: CASSSAHDYYF; CDR3nt: TGTGCCAGCAGTTCCGCACACGATTACTACTTC
j_gene: TRBJ2-5; d_gene: NA; v_gene: TRBV7-9; abundance: many; CDR3aa: CASSLDSGTQYF; CDR3nt: TGTGCCAGCAGCTTAGATTCGGGTACCCAGTACTTC
j_gene: TRBJ1-3; d_gene: NA; v_gene: TRBV7-9; abundance: many; CDR3aa: CASSLVTGQGSGNTIYF; CDR3nt: TGTGCCAGCAGCTTAGTGACCGGGCAGGGGAGCGGAAACACCATATATTTT
j_gene: TRBJ1-4; d_gene: TRBD1; v_gene: TRBV11-1; abundance: NA; CDR3aa: CASSLGQGASDEKLFF; CDR3nt: TGTGCCAGCAGCTTAGGACAGGGGGCATCTGATGAAAAACTGTTTTTT
j_gene: TRBJ2-1; d_gene: TRBD2; v_gene: TRBV10-3; abundance: NA; CDR3aa: CAIRLEREHNEQFF; CDR3nt: TGTGCCATCAGACTTGAGCGGGAGCACAATGAGCAGTTCTTC
j_gene: TRBJ1-3; d_gene: NA; v_gene: TRBV10-3; abundance: NA; CDR3aa: CAISEPTEGNTIYF; CDR3nt: TGTGCCATCAGTGAGCCGACCGAGGGAAACACCATATATTTT
j_gene: TRBJ2-5; d_gene: NA; v_gene: TRBV5-6; abundance: many; CDR3aa: CASSLGTGTGQETQYF; CDR3nt: TGTGCCAGCAGCTTGGGTACGGGAACGGGCCAAGAGACCCAGTACTTC
j_gene: TRBJ2-7; d_gene: NA; v_gene: TRBV20-1; abundance: NA; CDR3aa: CSARDSKTHEQYF; CDR3nt: TGCAGTGCTAGAGATTCGAAAACACACGAGCAGTACTTC
j_gene: TRBJ1-2; d_gene: TRBD1; v_gene: TRBV27; abundance: few; CDR3aa: CASSLSHRGNGYTF; CDR3nt: TGTGCCAGCAGTTTATCTCACAGGGGCAATGGCTACACCTTC
j_gene: TRBJ2-1; d_gene: TRBD2; v_gene: TRBV7-9; abundance: many; CDR3aa: CASSTSGGARNEQFF; CDR3nt: TGTGCCAGCAGCACGAGCGGGGGGGCAAGGAATGAGCAGTTCTTC
j_gene: TRBJ1-1; d_gene: NA; v_gene: TRBV5-1; abundance: many; CDR3aa: CASSLWGGDTEAFF; CDR3nt: TGCGCCAGCAGCTTGTGGGGTGGGGACACTGAAGCTTTCTTT
j_gene: TRBJ2-5; d_gene: NA; v_gene: TRBV2; abundance: few; CDR3aa: CASSEALRGAQYF; CDR3nt: TGTGCCAGCAGTGAAGCGCTTCGAGGTGCCCAGTACTTC
j_gene: TRBJ2-4; d_gene: NA; v_gene: TRBV5-1; abundance: many; CDR3aa: CASSLEGAGAAKNIQYF; CDR3nt: TGCGCCAGCAGCTTGGAAGGGGCAGGGGCAGCCAAAAACATTCAGTACTTC
j_gene: TRBJ1-6; d_gene: NA; v_gene: TRBV10-3; abundance: NA; CDR3aa: CAIGYMDSPLHF; CDR3nt: TGTGCCATCGGCTACATGGATTCACCCCTCCACTTT
j_gene: TRBJ2-7; d_gene: NA; v_gene: TRBV10-1; abundance: NA; CDR3aa: CASSEPRGEQSF; CDR3nt: TGCGCCAGCAGTGAACCCAGAGGGGAGCAGTCCTTC
j_gene: TRBJ2-6; d_gene: NA; v_gene: TRBV9; abundance: many; CDR3aa: CASSRRAGANVLTF; CDR3nt: TGTGCCAGCAGCCGTAGGGCGGGGGCCAACGTCCTGACTTTC
j_gene: TRBJ1-1; d_gene: NA; v_gene: TRBV12-3/TRBV12-4; abundance: NA; CDR3aa: CASSRGLLPTDTEAFF; CDR3nt: TGTGCCAGCAGTCGGGGTCTTTTGCCGACGGACACTGAAGCTTTCTTT
j_gene: TRBJ2-2; d_gene: TRBD1; v_gene: TRBV18; abundance: NA; CDR3aa: CASSWGQGSTGELFF; CDR3nt: TGTGCCAGCTCATGGGGACAGGGAAGCACCGGGGAGCTGTTTTTT
j_gene: TRBJ1-4; d_gene: NA; v_gene: TRBV25-1; abundance: NA; CDR3aa: CASSDPSEGVEKLFF; CDR3nt: TGTGCCAGCAGTGACCCCTCCGAAGGCGTGGAAAAACTGTTTTTT
j_gene: TRBJ2-3; d_gene: TRBD2; v_gene: TRBV5-1; abundance: many; CDR3aa: CASSSRLAGISTDTQYF; CDR3nt: TGCGCCAGCAGCTCCAGACTAGCGGGTATTAGCACAGATACGCAGTATTTT
j_gene: TRBJ1-1; d_gene: NA; v_gene: TRBV4-3; abundance: many; CDR3aa: CASSQTDSTEAFF; CDR3nt: TGCGCCAGCAGCCAAACCGACAGCACTGAAGCTTTCTTT
j_gene: TRBJ2-5; d_gene: NA; v_gene: TRBV6-5; abundance: many; CDR3aa: CASSYAIEETQYF; CDR3nt: TGTGCCAGCAGTTACGCCATCGAAGAGACCCAGTACTTC
j_gene: TRBJ1-1; d_gene: NA; v_gene: TRBV6-1; abundance: many; CDR3aa: CASSVVGNTEAFF; CDR3nt: TGTGCCAGCAGTGTCGTGGGGAACACTGAAGCTTTCTTT
j_gene: TRBJ2-1; d_gene: NA; v_gene: TRBV21-1; abundance: few; CDR3aa: CASSKILGRDSRFNEQFF; CDR3nt: TGTGCCAGCAGTAAAATCCTAGGGCGGGACTCCCGTTTCAATGAGCAGTTCTTC
j_gene: TRBJ2-3; d_gene: TRBD1; v_gene: TRBV15; abundance: NA; CDR3aa: CATRGQGVTDTQYF; CDR3nt: TGTGCCACCAGGGGCCAGGGGGTAACAGATACGCAGTATTTT
j_gene: TRBJ2-1; d_gene: NA; v_gene: TRBV12-3/TRBV12-4; abundance: many; CDR3aa: CASSRDSGAEQFF; CDR3nt: TGTGCCAGCAGTAGGGACTCCGGTGCCGAGCAGTTCTTC
j_gene: TRBJ2-4; d_gene: NA; v_gene: TRBV24-1; abundance: many; CDR3aa: CATSDSKLAKNIQYF; CDR3nt: TGTGCCACCAGTGATTCCAAATTAGCCAAAAACATTCAGTACTTC
j_gene: TRBJ1-2; d_gene: TRBD1; v_gene: TRBV10-3; abundance: many; CDR3aa: CAISDTGGNDGYTF; CDR3nt: TGTGCCATCAGTGACACAGGGGGCAATGATGGCTACACCTTC
j_gene: TRBJ2-7; d_gene: NA; v_gene: TRBV19; abundance: many; CDR3aa: CASSITSHGSSYEQYF; CDR3nt: TGTGCCAGTAGTATCACCTCCCACGGGAGCTCCTACGAGCAGTACTTC
j_gene: TRBJ2-5; d_gene: NA; v_gene: TRBV4-3; abundance: many; CDR3aa: CASSQDQERQETQYF; CDR3nt: TGCGCCAGCAGCCAAGATCAGGAACGGCAAGAGACCCAGTACTTC
j_gene: TRBJ1-1; d_gene: TRBD1; v_gene: TRBV10-3; abundance: NA; CDR3aa: CAISEGTGVNTEAFF; CDR3nt: TGTGCCATCAGTGAAGGAACAGGGGTGAACACTGAAGCTTTCTTT
j_gene: TRBJ2-5; d_gene: NA; v_gene: TRBV4-1; abundance: many; CDR3aa: CASSQAARGETQYF; CDR3nt: TGCGCCAGCAGCCAGGCAGCGAGGGGGGAGACCCAGTACTTC
j_gene: TRBJ1-1; d_gene: NA; v_gene: TRBV29-1; abundance: NA; CDR3aa: CSVDRGLGGNTESFF; CDR3nt: TGCAGCGTTGATCGGGGGCTTGGGGGGAACACTGAATCTTTCTTT